Described below is a single TCR beta chain sequence and its context. Germline V gives CDR1 MNHEY, CDR2 SVGAGI. Trimming pared 2 bases from V and 3 bases from J, leaving 11 bases between. There are 14 residues in the CDR3. These data come from a study of OX40 agonist ivuxolimab in advanced cancers. Study summary: Ivuxolimab, an agonist antibody against OX40 (CD134), was given to patients. Patients in the trial were receiving intravenous ivuxolimab every 2 weeks, at doses of 0.01 to 10 mg/kg.

TCRdb's copy holds only in-frame clones and misses some; the assay was immunoSEQ multiplex PCR. The data contain under 80,000 clones, more than 85% of them singletons. This TCR came from an adult with an advanced solid tumor such as melanoma, head and neck, liver or kidney cancer. Specimen: CD4+ or CD8+ T cells sorted from blood, collected in a trial of the OX40 agonist ivuxolimab. J is TRBJ2-7 and V is TRBV6-5; D perhaps matches TRBD2 (6 bases). In nucleotides, the CDR3 is TGTGCCAGCAGTTACCCGGGGGTTCGCTACGAGCAGTACTTC. Protein: CASSYPGVRYEQYF.